Each of the 31 T cell receptor beta chains below was sequenced from the same sample in a study of cytomegalovirus exposure and HLA in healthy donors (dated by TCRdb to about 2017). Libraries were constructed by the immunoSEQ multiplex PCR assay. A mixture of 60 forward primers for TCR Vbeta segments and 13 reverse primers for TCR Jbeta segments was used in the multiplex PCR. TCRdb re-hosts the immuneACCESS table, in-frame sequences only. Its copies lack some clones; in the studies checked, an unresolved V gene accounts for under half of them, and the cause for the rest is not known. The table of this sample itemizes about 47,000 clones. The ten biggest clones cover 17% of the sample. Sequences were obtained from PBMCs. Receptors were obtained from a male donor in good health and CMV-seronegative.

The genes are TRBV19 and TRBJ1-5; D remains unclear. This CDR3 has 16 residues. Germline assignment: CDR1 LNHDA and CDR2 SQIVND (reference sequence). V was cut by 0 bases and J by 11 bases, with 20 bases left in between. The DNA of the CDR3 is TGTGCCAGTAGTATAGATCGGCAGCGGGCCGCTGACTCCCAGCATTTT. It translates to CASSIDRQRAADSQHF.

The CDR3 region is CASSQVGARYNEQFF. The DNA of the CDR3 is TGCGCCAGCAGCCAAGTTGGGGCTCGGTACAATGAGCAGTTCTTC. The rearrangement joins TRBV4-1 to TRBJ2-1, with a tentative D call TRBD1 (5 bases). The CDR3 sequence is 15 residues long. From germline, CDR1 is MGHRA and CDR2 YSYEKL. Trimming stripped 1 base from V and 4 bases from J, with 11 bases between.

The chain carries TRBV23-1 and TRBJ1-2; no definite D call. TRBV23-1 is an ORF; its function is uncertain. Trimming removed 0 bases at V and 8 bases at J, with 13 bases between. The CDR3 covers 14 residues. In DNA form, the CDR3 reads TGCGCCAGCAGTCAATCTCTCGTCAGTTCGGGCTACACCTTC. This codes for CASSQSLVSSGYTF.

V is TRBV5-1 and J is TRBJ2-7; D is unclear. The V end lost 0 bases, the J end lost 0 bases, and 7 bases lay between the germline ends. CDR1 is SGHRS, CDR2 YFSETQ, per germline. This CDR3 comprises 14 residues. CDR3 nucleotide sequence: TGCGCCAGCAGCTTGGACTTCCCCTCCTACGAGCAGTACTTC. Protein: CASSLDFPSYEQYF.

This clone is identified as large from frequency. This chain joins TRBV5-6 and TRBJ1-1; 7 nucleotides match TRBD1. Germline lookup yields CDR1 SGHDT and CDR2 YYEEEE. This CDR3 is built from 16 residues. J was trimmed by 6 bases and V by 7 bases; bases with no gene match: 18. CDR3 sequence: CASCLGTGVKVAEAFF. CDR3 bases: TGTGCCAGCTGCCTTGGAACAGGGGTAAAAGTCGCTGAAGCTTTCTTT.

The chain uses TRBV7-9 and TRBJ2-7; tentatively, D is TRBD2 (6 bases). The CDR3 contains 12 residues. The ends were cut back, 6 bases at V and 6 bases at J, with 12 bases in the middle. Looked up from germline, CDR1 is SEHNR and CDR2 is FQNEAQ (reference sequence). CDR3 loop: CASSSGSGEQYF. In DNA form, the CDR3 reads TGTGCCAGCAGTAGCGGCTCAGGCGAGCAGTACTTC.

The chain is built from TRBV30 and TRBJ1-1, with TRBD1 matching over 7 bases. The CDR3 extends over 15 amino acids. J gave up 4 bases and V 0 bases, and 8 bases lay outside the gene matches. Germline assignment: CDR1 GTSNPN and CDR2 SVGIG (reference sequence). The CDR3 spells CAWSVLETGTTEAFF. The CDR3 DNA reads TGTGCCTGGAGTGTACTGGAGACAGGGACCACTGAAGCTTTCTTT.

The rearrangement links TRBV6-5 to TRBJ1-2; D may be TRBD1 (5 bases). V dropped 5 bases and J dropped 7 bases, with 11 bases sitting between them. The CDR3 spans 12 residues. Germline V gene sequence: CDR1 MNHEY, CDR2 SVGAGI. In nucleotides, the CDR3 is TGTGCCAGCAGTCCCCGGAGGGGTGGCTACACCTTC. Translation: CASSPRRGGYTF.

The rearrangement joins TRBV4-3 to TRBJ1-2, with TRBD1 identical over 7 bases. CDR3 size: 15 residues. Looked up from germline, CDR1 is LGHNA and CDR2 is YSLEER. The ends lost 1 base at V and 4 bases at J; junction bases unmatched: 6. The CDR3: CASSQGAPGGYGYTF. The CDR3 bases are TGCGCCAGCAGCCAAGGTGCCCCAGGGGGCTATGGCTACACCTTC.

This chain connects TRBV30 to TRBJ2-2; D is undetermined. The germline CDR1 and CDR2 sequences are GTSNPN and SVGIG (reference sequence). V was cut by 8 bases and J by 4 bases, with 11 bases left in between. This CDR3 is built from 12 residues. CDR3 coding DNA: TGTGCCAGATGGGCCGTCACCGGGGAGCTGTTTTTT. Residues: CARWAVTGELFF. Variable domain in full (rest from reference TRBV30 and TRBJ2-2): SQTIHQWPATLVQPVGSPLSLECTVEGTSNPNLYWYRQAAGRGLQLLFYSVGIGQISSEVPQNLSASRPQDRQFILSSKKLLLSDSGFYLCARWAVTGELFFGEGSRLTVL.

This rearrangement joins TRBV6-1 to TRBJ1-1, with 8 bases matching TRBD1. There are 15 residues in the CDR3. CDR1 and CDR2 (germline): MNHNS, SASEGT. V lost 4 bases, J lost 4 bases, and 8 bases stayed unmatched. The CDR3 spells CASSARGQVITEAFF. DNA for the CDR3: TGTGCCAGCAGTGCCCGGGGACAGGTGATCACTGAAGCTTTCTTT.

The chain combines TRBV19 with TRBJ1-2, with 8 bases lining up with TRBD1. The germline V gene has CDR1 LNHDA and CDR2 SQIVND (reference sequence). The CDR3 is 13 residues long. V lost 5 bases and J lost 7; bases outside the gene matches: 6. The CDR3 region is CASSPGQGGGYTF. The DNA of the CDR3 is TGTGCCAGTAGTCCCGGACAGGGTGGTGGCTACACCTTC.

CDR3 coding DNA: TGCAGCGTACCCACAGGGGGCGCGGAGGGCTACACCTTC. It yields the protein CSVPTGGAEGYTF. The chain links TRBV29-1 to TRBJ1-2; 9 bases fit TRBD1. J was trimmed by 8 bases and V by 6 bases; bases with no gene match: 10. This CDR3 comprises 13 residues. Germline V gives CDR1 SQVTM, CDR2 ANQGSEA. The full variable domain, rest sourced from reference TRBV29-1 and TRBJ1-2, is SAVISQKPSRDICQRGTSLTIQCQVDSQVTMMFWYRQQPGQSLTLIATANQGSEATYESGFVIDKFPISRPNLTFSTLTVSNMSPEDSSIYLCSVPTGGAEGYTFGSGTRLTVV.

The V call is TRBV2, the J call TRBJ2-3, with 10 nucleotides matching TRBD2. Germline CDR1 reads SNHLY; CDR2 reads FYNNEI. The V gene end was trimmed by 5 bases and the J gene end by 0 bases; junction bases not matched to a gene: 5. The CDR3 covers 16 residues. CDR3 amino acids: CASSRRAGGSTDTQYF. As DNA, the CDR3 is TGTGCCAGCAGTCGCCGAGCGGGGGGGAGCACAGATACGCAGTATTTT.

The genes are TRBV5-1 and TRBJ2-1, with 9 nucleotides matching TRBD2. Trimming at V came to 4 bases and at J to 3 bases, leaving 8 bases not matched to a gene. Germline CDR1 and CDR2: SGHRS and YFSETQ. CDR3 length: 16 residues. Here the CDR3 reads CASSPIAGAFYNEQFF. CDR3 coding DNA: TGCGCCAGCAGCCCGATAGCGGGAGCCTTCTACAATGAGCAGTTCTTC.

The chain carries TRBV5-1 and TRBJ1-2; 7 bases match TRBD1. The CDR3 has 14 amino acids. Germline lookup yields CDR1 SGHRS and CDR2 YFSETQ. V was clipped by 0 bases and J by 4 bases; unmatched bases: 3. The chain's CDR3 is CASSLGDSFYGYTF. CDR3 coding DNA: TGCGCCAGCAGCTTGGGGGACAGTTTCTATGGCTACACCTTC. The variable domain in full, with the rest retrieved from reference TRBV5-1 and TRBJ1-2, is KAGVTQTPRYLIKTRGQQVTLSCSPISGHRSVSWYQQTPGQGLQFLFEYFSETQRNKGNFPGRFSGRQFSNSRSEMNVSTLELGDSALYLCASSLGDSFYGYTFGSGTRLTVV.

The chain links TRBV6-1 to TRBJ1-4; a possible D gene is TRBD1 (6 bases). The V end lost 7 bases, the J end lost 7 bases, and 13 bases lay between the germline ends. The CDR3 sequence is 13 residues long. The germline gives CDR1 MNHNS, CDR2 SASEGT. Here the CDR3 reads CASNPGHPEKLFF. CDR3 in DNA: TGTGCCAGCAATCCGGGACACCCTGAAAAACTGTTTTTT.

The chain links TRBV9 to TRBJ1-2; the D gene is possibly TRBD1 (5 bases). The CDR3 is 13 amino acids. Germline assignment: CDR1 SGDLS and CDR2 YYNGEE. V was shortened by 2 bases and J by 4 bases, with 9 bases between the two germline ends. The CDR3, as DNA: TGTGCCAGCAGCGTCTTTGACAGCTATGGCTACACCTTC. Protein product: CASSVFDSYGYTF.

The V gene is TRBV4-3, the J gene TRBJ1-4, with D unclear. V lost 0 bases and J lost 7, with 15 bases in between. The CDR3 is 16 amino acids. Germline CDR1 and CDR2: LGHNA and YSLEER. Here the CDR3 reads CASSQEAKVRGEKLFF. Here the CDR3 DNA reads TGCGCCAGCAGCCAAGAAGCAAAGGTCCGGGGTGAAAAACTGTTTTTT.

The chain uses TRBV10-3 and TRBJ2-7, with 11 bases that match TRBD2. With 4 bases clipped from V and 2 bases from J, the junction kept 7 bases outside the gene matches. The CDR3 covers 16 residues. Germline values: CDR1 ENHRY, CDR2 SYGVKD. This CDR3 reads CAISGGLAGKTYEQYF. In DNA form, the CDR3 reads TGTGCCATCAGTGGCGGACTAGCGGGCAAAACCTACGAGCAGTACTTC.

The chain carries TRBV9 and TRBJ2-3, with D possibly TRBD2 on 6 matching bases. This CDR3 contains 14 residues. CDR1 and CDR2 (germline): SGDLS, YYNGEE. The V end lost 0 bases, the J end lost 6 bases, and 11 bases lay between the germline ends. Here the CDR3 reads CASSVGAGHDTQYF. Here the CDR3 DNA reads TGTGCCAGCAGCGTAGGGGCGGGGCATGATACGCAGTATTTT.

The gene calls are TRBV4-2 and TRBJ2-2; no definite D call. With 1 base removed from V and 8 bases from J, the gap between germline ends came to 11 bases. This CDR3 has 14 residues. Germline V CDR1 and CDR2: LGHNA, YNFKEQ. DNA of the CDR3: TGTGCCAGCAGCCAAGGACGGGTGAGGGGGGAGCTGTTTTTT. Amino acids: CASSQGRVRGELFF.

J is TRBJ1-4 and V is TRBV6-5; possibly TRBD1 for D (6 bases). The CDR3 consists of 14 residues. Trimming pared 2 bases from V and 3 bases from J, leaving 7 bases between. Germline-derived CDR1 and CDR2 are MNHEY and SVGAGI. CDR3 in amino acids: CASSYRTANEKLFF. The DNA of the CDR3 is TGTGCCAGCAGTTACAGGACAGCTAATGAAAAACTGTTTTTT.

V usage is TRBV19 and J usage is TRBJ1-5; D is possibly TRBD1 (5 bases). The CDR3 covers 13 residues. V was shortened by 5 bases and J by 12 bases, with 17 bases between the two germline ends. Germline V lookup: CDR1 LNHDA, CDR2 SQIVND (reference sequence). CDR3 in DNA: TGTGCCAGTAGTTCGCTTGGGAGGGGAGGCCAGCATTTT. Its translation is CASSSLGRGGQHF.

The gene calls are TRBV27 and TRBJ1-2; 9 bases are shared with TRBD1. V shed 0 bases, J shed 4 bases, and the junction held 3 bases outside the gene matches. The CDR3 is 15 residues long. Germline assignment: CDR1 MNHEY and CDR2 SMNVEV (reference sequence). CDR3 DNA sequence: TGTGCCAGCAGTTTATCCTGGACAGGGGTCTATGGCTACACCTTC. It is translated as CASSLSWTGVYGYTF.

The V call is TRBV27, the J call TRBJ1-2, with 11 bases lining up with TRBD1. The V gene's germline CDR1 is MNHEY and CDR2 SMNVEV (reference sequence). J lost 8 bases, V lost 4 bases, and 6 bases had no gene match. This CDR3 has 14 residues. In nucleotides, the CDR3 is TGTGCCAGCAGTTCACCCGGGACAGGGGGGGGCTACACCTTC. Its protein is CASSSPGTGGGYTF.

The chain carries TRBV6-5 and TRBJ2-5, with a weak D call TRBD2 (7 bases). The CDR3 runs 15 residues. The germline V and J ends were trimmed by 2 bases and 4 bases, with 14 bases remaining between them. Germline CDR1 and CDR2: MNHEY and SVGAGI. The CDR3, as DNA: TGTGCCAGCAGTTACCGGGGGGCGGCCGGAGAGACCCAGTACTTC. Translation gives CASSYRGAAGETQYF.

The genes are TRBV27 and TRBJ1-1; D not resolved. From germline, CDR1 is MNHEY and CDR2 SMNVEV (reference sequence). CDR3 length: 14 residues. Trimming removed 6 bases from V and 5 bases from J, with 16 bases in between. The CDR3 spells CASRVAAGNTEAFF. The CDR3 DNA reads TGTGCCAGCAGAGTCGCGGCCGGGAATACTGAAGCTTTCTTT.

The CDR3 is CASSPGQGRYGYTF. The CDR3 nucleotides read TGCGCCAGCAGCCCGGGACAGGGCCGCTATGGCTACACCTTC. The rearrangement joins TRBV5-1 to TRBJ1-2, with 9 bases that match TRBD1. This CDR3 region has 14 residues. The V segment lost 4 bases and the J segment 4 bases; nucleotides outside the gene matches: 5. The V gene's germline CDR1 is SGHRS and CDR2 YFSETQ.

The gene calls are TRBV2 and TRBJ1-2, with 10 bases that match TRBD1. The V gene end was trimmed by 4 bases and the J gene end by 5 bases; junction bases not matched to a gene: 4. The CDR3 totals 14 residues. Germline CDR1 and CDR2: SNHLY and FYNNEI. CDR3 bases: TGTGCCAGCAGTGGACAGGGGGCAGGGTATGGCTACACCTTC. It yields the protein CASSGQGAGYGYTF.

This rearrangement joins TRBV7-2 to TRBJ2-1, with TRBD2 matching over 12 bases. CDR3 length equals 16 residues. Trimming cost V 4 bases and J 8 bases; bases outside gene matches: 9. Per the germline V gene, CDR1 is SGHTA and CDR2 is FQGNSA. The CDR3 coding sequence is TGTGCCAGCAGCTCCCGACTAGCGGGGGAGAGGGATGAGCAGTTCTTC. Residues: CASSSRLAGERDEQFF.